In this sample, the clone carrying this T cell receptor (beta chain) turned up a few times. Its antigen is unknown. The data stem from a study of T-cell reconstitution after alpha-beta-depleted transplantation in children. Notes on the study in general: Where alpha-beta T cells came from about two months after transplant was reportedly several hundred expanded graft clones. T-cell numbers and diversity one year post-transplant derived largely from freshly generated T cells. Some patients owed their high day-60 TCRbeta diversity to surviving recipient T cells and thymic progenitors.

CDR1 is DFQATT, CDR2 SNEGSKA, per germline (reference sequence). CDR3 length: 13 residues. V lost 6 bases, J lost 9 bases, and 18 bases lay in between. Unique molecular identifiers tagged the TCRbeta library. TCRdb fed the PCR reads into MiXCR, producing one record per CDR3 protein. The sample yields 500,000 to 600,000 distinct CDR3 sequences, more than 20% seen once. This TCR came from a boy under three years old with Wiskott-Aldrich syndrome, due to receive a stem cell transplant. The rearrangement joins TRBV20-1 to TRBJ2-1; TRBD2 might be the D (6 bases). This specimen was PBMCs, taken before TCRalphabeta/CD19-depleted stem cell transplant. CDR3 sequence reads: CSASVREQGEQFF. In DNA, the CDR3 is TGCAGTGCAAGTGTCCGGGAGCAAGGTGAGCAGTTCTTC.